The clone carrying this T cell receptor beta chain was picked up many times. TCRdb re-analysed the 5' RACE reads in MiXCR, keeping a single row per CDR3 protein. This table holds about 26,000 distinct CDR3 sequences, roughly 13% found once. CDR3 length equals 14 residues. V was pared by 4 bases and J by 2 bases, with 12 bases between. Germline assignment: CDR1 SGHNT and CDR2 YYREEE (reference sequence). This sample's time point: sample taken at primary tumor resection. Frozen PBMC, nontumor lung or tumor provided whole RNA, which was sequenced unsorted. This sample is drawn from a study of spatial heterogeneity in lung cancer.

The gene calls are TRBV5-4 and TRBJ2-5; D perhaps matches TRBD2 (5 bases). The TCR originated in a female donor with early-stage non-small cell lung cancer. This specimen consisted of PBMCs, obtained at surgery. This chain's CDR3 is CASSVSGWQETQYF. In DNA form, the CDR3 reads TGTGCCAGCAGCGTTTCGGGGTGGCAAGAGACCCAGTACTTC.